Listed below are T cell receptor beta chains from one sample, sequenced in a study of cytomegalovirus exposure and HLA in healthy donors. Using immunoSEQ multiplex PCR, the repertoire was profiled, and TCRdb retains in-frame clones only, with some absent. The repertoire includes about 130,000 clones, 70% to 90% of them detected once, and 15% to 20% sits in the top ten. What was sequenced was PBMCs. The receptors were gathered from a young man in good health and CMV-seropositive. Each CDR3 is given with its conserved first and last residue. Each record gives: V gene, CDR3 protein.

TRBV7-9 | CASSTQNTEAFF
TRBV7-2 | CASSFDGVGYTF
TRBV5-4 | CASSLDIGGAVDEQFF
TRBV7-9 | CASSSRDRVSTEAFF
TRBV15 | CATSINEGDTEAFF
TRBV6-5 | CASLPGGNTGELFF
TRBV5-6 | CASSLGTGGGDTQYF
TRBV29-1 | CSVMPGQGSNEQFF
TRBV5-1 | CASSPTGSGTEAFF
TRBV9 | CASSPSQETQYF
TRBV5-6 | CASGGGFDGYTF
TRBV4-1 | CASSQVQGVGNEQYF
TRBV6-5 | CASTSTGTGELFF
TRBV2 | CASRSSRNQGFETQYF
TRBV4-2 | CASSPIRENTGELFF